The T cell receptor beta chain under discussion was sequenced for a study of CD8 T cells in Susac syndrome. Random hexamers were used to reverse transcribe the RNA input (about 0.45 to 1 ug). The amplification used immunoSEQ multiplex PCR on TCR beta CDR3; it spanned 54 Vbeta and 13 Jbeta. Each CDR3 protein gets one entry after TCRdb re-called the immunoSEQ multiplex PCR reads with MiXCR. The repertoire holds 150,000 or so distinct CDR3 sequences, around 95% seen once, with 0.14% to 0.15% in the top ten. CDR3 length: 16 residues. Germline V lookup: CDR1 KGHSH, CDR2 LQKENI. Trimming took 7 bases from V and 2 from J; bases not matched to a gene: 11. The study sequenced TCR beta in blood CD8+ and CD4+ T cells. The CD8+ and CD4+ T cells were negatively isolated, with the TEMRA cells enriched by FACS. Comments on this clonotype: Its matching antigen is unknown.

Study observations and caveats: The study's TCR sequencing and HLA analysis covered a relatively small number of individuals, and the study acknowledged this.

The receptor was isolated from a human donor with multiple sclerosis. The chain employs TRBV18 and TRBJ2-3; 8 nucleotides align to TRBD2. Sequenced input: CD8+ T cells from PBMCs. This CDR3 reads CASLLSGGDFTDTQYF. CDR3 DNA sequence: TGTGCCAGCTTGCTGAGCGGGGGAGACTTCACAGATACGCAGTATTTT.